This TCR beta chain derives from a study of blood T cell repertoires in COVID-19. Study information: Researchers got acute and convalescent COVID-19 samples from the United States, Italy and Spain. PBMCs, B-cell-depleted T cells, or T cells provided the cDNA or gDNA that made up the material.

Sequenced by immunoSEQ multiplex PCR; TCRdb stores in-frame clones only, minus some. The sample holds about 270,000 clones, approximately 86% seen once. Trimming took off 3 bases at V and 2 bases at J, with 13 bases between the two ends. The germline V gene encodes CDR1 KGHSH and CDR2 LQKENI. This CDR3 is 15 amino acids long. The chain combines TRBV18 with TRBJ2-5; D is possibly TRBD1 (7 bases). This receptor was obtained from a middle-aged man with active or convalescent COVID-19. Sequenced material: peripheral blood. CDR3 coding DNA: TGTGCCAGCTCACCGACAGGGAGGTTTCAAGAGACCCAGTACTTC. It codes for CASSPTGRFQETQYF.